Sequencing of this T cell receptor beta chain was carried out in a study of cytomegalovirus exposure and HLA in healthy donors. Whole-study results and caveats: Under in vitro conditions, a few CMV-associated chains were confirmed as specific for CMV antigens.

Libraries were prepared by immunoSEQ multiplex PCR; TCRdb keeps only in-frame clonotypes and omits some of them. The sample shows some 340,000 clones, 87% of them seen only once. Of note for this clone: Antigen unknown.

The donors were members of the roughly 130-subject validation cohort (separate from the roughly 670-subject first cohort). This CDR3 is 16 amino acids long. Germline V gives CDR1 MDHEN, CDR2 SYDVKM. The ends lost 5 bases at V and 9 bases at J; junction bases unmatched: 16. Input material: PBMCs. The rearrangement uses TRBV28 and TRBJ2-1; 7 bases map to TRBD2. This TCR came from a woman in her twenties or thirties in good health and CMV-seropositive. For the CDR3, the DNA is TGTGCCAGCAGTCCCGGGGGTCCCGGCGGGAGCGTTGAGCAGTTCTTC. Translation gives CASSPGGPGGSVEQFF.